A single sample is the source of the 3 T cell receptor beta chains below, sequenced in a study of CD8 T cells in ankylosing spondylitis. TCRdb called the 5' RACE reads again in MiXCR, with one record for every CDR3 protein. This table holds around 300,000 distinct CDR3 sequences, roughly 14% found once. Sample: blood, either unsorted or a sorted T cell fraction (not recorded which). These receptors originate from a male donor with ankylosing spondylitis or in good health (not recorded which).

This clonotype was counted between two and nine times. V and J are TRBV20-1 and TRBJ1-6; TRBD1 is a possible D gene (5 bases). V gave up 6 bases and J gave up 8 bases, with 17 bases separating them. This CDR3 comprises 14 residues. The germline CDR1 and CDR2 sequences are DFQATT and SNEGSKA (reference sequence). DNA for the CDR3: TGCAGTGCCGCTAAGGGGTACGATGATTCACCCCTCCACTTT. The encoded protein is CSAAKGYDDSPLHF.

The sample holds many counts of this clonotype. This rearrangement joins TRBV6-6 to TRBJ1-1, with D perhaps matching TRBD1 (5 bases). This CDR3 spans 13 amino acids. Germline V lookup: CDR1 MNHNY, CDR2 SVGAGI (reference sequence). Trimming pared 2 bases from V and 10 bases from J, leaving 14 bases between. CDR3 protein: CASSYEPLGGAFF. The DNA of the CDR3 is TGTGCCAGCAGTTACGAACCTTTGGGGGGAGCTTTCTTT.

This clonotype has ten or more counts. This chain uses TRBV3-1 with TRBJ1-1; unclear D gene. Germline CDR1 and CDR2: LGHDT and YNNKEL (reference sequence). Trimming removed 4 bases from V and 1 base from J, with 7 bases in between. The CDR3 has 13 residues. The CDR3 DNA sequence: TGTGCCAGCAGCCCAGATTCGAACACTGAAGCTTTCTTT. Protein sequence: CASSPDSNTEAFF.